The rows below give T cell receptor beta chains drawn from one sample of a study of cytomegalovirus exposure and HLA in healthy donors. TCRdb keeps only in-frame clones here, not all; method: immunoSEQ multiplex PCR. The sample data list over 70,000 clones. The sequencing input was PBMCs. The receptor source for this set is a woman in her 40s in good health and CMV-seropositive. CDR3s include the opening cysteine and the closing phenylalanine or tryptophan. A D gene is named only where the DNA matches it firmly.

j_call d_call v_call cdr3_aa cdr3_nt
TRBJ1-6 NA TRBV7-9 CATSEPGANSPLHF TGTGCCACTTCAGAGCCGGGAGCAAATTCACCCCTCCACTTT
TRBJ1-1 NA TRBV27 CASSPLAFAGPNTEAFF TGTGCCAGCAGTCCTCTTGCCTTTGCGGGGCCCAACACTGAAGCTTTCTTT
TRBJ2-1 TRBD2 TRBV19 CASSRSGRAFNEQFF TGTGCCAGTTCTCGTAGCGGGAGGGCCTTCAATGAGCAGTTCTTC
TRBJ2-2 NA TRBV14 CASSYGLNFYTGELFF TGTGCCAGCAGCTATGGACTCAATTTCTACACCGGGGAGCTGTTTTTT
TRBJ2-5 NA TRBV2 CASSEGSSQETQYF TGTGCCAGCAGTGAAGGGAGTAGCCAAGAGACCCAGTACTTC
TRBJ2-3 TRBD2 TRBV11-3 CAGSPGLAGAPDTQYF TGTGCCGGCAGCCCGGGACTAGCGGGAGCCCCAGATACGCAGTATTTT
TRBJ2-3 TRBD2 TRBV4-3 CASSHGGASDTQYF TGCGCCAGCAGCCACGGGGGGGCTTCAGATACGCAGTATTTT
TRBJ2-6 NA TRBV21-1 CASSKRREPISGANVLTF TGTGCCAGCAGCAAAAGGCGGGAACCCATCTCTGGGGCCAACGTCCTGACTTTC
TRBJ1-4 NA TRBV30 CAWRDSETNEKLFF TGTGCCTGGAGAGACAGCGAAACTAATGAAAAACTGTTTTTT
TRBJ1-2 TRBD1 TRBV12-5 CASGSRTGGISYGYTF TGTGCTAGTGGTTCCCGGACAGGGGGAATAAGCTATGGCTACACCTTC
TRBJ1-2 NA TRBV4-3 CASSHSGGLGGYTF TGCGCCAGCAGCCACTCGGGGGGTTTGGGTGGCTACACCTTC
TRBJ2-5 NA TRBV5-8 CASSLRDEEETQYF TGTGCCAGCAGCCTCAGGGATGAGGAAGAGACCCAGTACTTC
TRBJ2-6 TRBD2 TRBV28 CASSPRASGRAAGANVLTF TGTGCCAGCAGTCCCCGGGCTAGCGGGAGGGCCGCTGGGGCCAACGTCCTGACTTTC
TRBJ2-7 TRBD2 TRBV5-1 CASSLGTSQGYEQYF TGCGCCAGCAGTCTGGGGACTAGTCAGGGGTACGAGCAGTACTTC
TRBJ2-4 TRBD2 TRBV4-1 CASSQGLAGENIQYF TGCGCCAGCAGCCAAGGGCTAGCGGGGGAAAACATTCAGTACTTC
TRBJ2-7 TRBD1 TRBV13 CASSLTGTREQYF TGTGCCAGCAGCCTGACAGGGACGCGGGAGCAGTACTTC
TRBJ2-3 NA TRBV18 CASTSDKAGLGDTQYF TGTGCCAGCACATCGGACAAGGCCGGCCTCGGAGATACGCAGTATTTT
TRBJ2-3 NA TRBV19 CASSIGAGHTDTQYF TGTGCCAGTAGTATTGGGGCAGGGCACACAGATACGCAGTATTTT
TRBJ1-5 NA TRBV28 CASSSPQGRSNQPQHF TGTGCCAGCAGTTCCCCACAGGGTCGGAGCAATCAGCCCCAGCATTTT
TRBJ2-4 NA TRBV12-2 CASRYPYFPLTKNIQYF TGTGCAAGTCGCTACCCCTACTTTCCTTTAACCAAAAACATTCAGTACTTC
TRBJ2-6 NA TRBV28 CASSSPGASSGANVLTF TGTGCCAGCAGTTCTCCAGGGGCCTCCTCTGGGGCCAACGTCCTGACTTTC
TRBJ1-6 NA TRBV7-8 CASSLRRIPSSSYNSPLHF TGTGCCAGCAGCTTGAGGAGGATTCCATCGAGCTCCTATAATTCACCCCTCCACTTT
TRBJ2-1 TRBD1 TRBV7-3 CASSLTSGPTGNEQFF TGTGCCAGCAGCTTAACCAGCGGACCGACAGGGAATGAGCAGTTCTTC
TRBJ2-5 NA TRBV7-3 CASSLFLTETQYF TGTGCCAGCAGCTTATTCCTAACAGAGACCCAGTACTTC
TRBJ2-2 NA TRBV14 CASSQVYRNTGELFF TGTGCCAGCAGCCAAGTATACAGGAACACCGGGGAGCTGTTTTTT
TRBJ2-1 TRBD2 TRBV19 CARRWASGCSGTYNEQFF TGTGCCAGGAGATGGGCTAGCGGGTGCTCAGGGACCTACAATGAGCAGTTCTTC
TRBJ1-6 NA TRBV2 CASSEERPWVSPLHF TGTGCCAGCAGTGAAGAGAGGCCGTGGGTTTCACCCCTCCACTTT
TRBJ2-5 NA TRBV30 CACEQGNQETQYF TGTGCCTGCGAACAGGGTAACCAAGAAACCCAGTACTTC
TRBJ1-5 NA TRBV6-1 CASSASGNQPQHF TGTGCCAGCAGTGCTTCAGGGAATCAGCCCCAGCATTTT
TRBJ2-1 TRBD2 TRBV30 CALRTSGYNEQFF TGTGCTTTACGGACTAGCGGGTACAATGAGCAGTTCTTC
TRBJ2-4 NA TRBV19 CASSIVSGGNIQYF TGTGCCAGTAGTATAGTCAGTGGAGGAAACATTCAGTACTTC
TRBJ2-1 TRBD2 TRBV5-1 CASSSRTSGSYNEQFF TGCGCCAGCAGCTCCCGGACTAGCGGGTCCTACAATGAGCAGTTCTTC
TRBJ2-7 NA TRBV9 CASSVAPRGLADSSYEQYF TGTGCCAGCAGCGTAGCCCCCCGAGGTCTCGCGGACTCTTCCTACGAGCAGTACTTC
TRBJ2-3 TRBD2 TRBV9 CASGLSGGAPDTQYF TGTGCCAGCGGACTTAGCGGGGGGGCCCCAGATACGCAGTATTTT
TRBJ2-1 TRBD1 TRBV9 CASSVENQGAYEQFF TGTGCCAGCAGCGTAGAGAACCAGGGGGCTTATGAGCAGTTCTTC
TRBJ1-2 NA TRBV9 CASSVGPSGVHTNYGYTF TGTGCCAGCAGCGTAGGACCATCAGGGGTTCATACTAACTATGGCTACACCTTC
TRBJ1-6 NA TRBV6-5 CASSYTPQDSPLHF TGTGCCAGCAGTTACACTCCCCAGGATTCACCCCTCCACTTT
TRBJ2-1 NA TRBV27 CASRRGLAANNEQFF TGTGCCAGCCGCCGCGGTTTAGCAGCAAACAATGAGCAGTTCTTC
TRBJ2-7 NA TRBV28 CASREPGLSYEQYF TGTGCCAGCAGGGAGCCGGGACTTTCCTACGAGCAGTACTTC
TRBJ2-1 TRBD2 TRBV28 CASSPGGSSYNEQFF TGTGCCAGCAGCCCCGGGGGGAGCTCCTACAATGAGCAGTTCTTC
TRBJ1-1 NA TRBV7-6 CASSLDYGLGRETFF TGTGCCAGCAGCTTAGATTACGGGTTAGGGCGGGAAACTTTCTTT
TRBJ2-1 TRBD1 TRBV6-6 CASRQGANNEQFF TGTGCCAGCCGACAGGGGGCAAACAATGAGCAGTTCTTC
TRBJ1-2 TRBD1 TRBV7-3 CASSLTRATGSNYGYTF TGTGCCAGCAGCTTAACGCGAGCGACAGGGTCTAACTATGGCTACACCTTC
TRBJ2-1 NA TRBV5-4 CASSAGSSYNEQFF TGTGCCAGCAGCGCGGGCAGCTCCTACAATGAGCAGTTCTTC
TRBJ2-1 TRBD2 TRBV4-1 CASSQDPSGASYNEQFF TGCGCCAGCAGCCAAGATCCTAGCGGGGCTTCCTACAATGAGCAGTTCTTC
TRBJ1-5 NA TRBV28 CASSLVAGNQPQHF TGTGCCAGCAGTTTAGTGGCAGGGAATCAGCCCCAGCATTTT
TRBJ2-1 TRBD1 TRBV28 CASRHSGTGVMNEQFF TGTGCCAGCAGACATTCCGGGACAGGGGTTATGAATGAGCAGTTCTTC
TRBJ2-7 TRBD2 TRBV6-1 CASSAGERESYEQYF TGTGCCAGCAGTGCAGGGGAGCGGGAGTCCTACGAGCAGTACTTC
TRBJ2-1 TRBD1 TRBV5-1 CASSLGQGINEQFF TGCGCCAGCAGCTTGGGACAGGGTATCAATGAGCAGTTCTTC
TRBJ2-2 NA TRBV7-9 CASSLDLGYTGELFF TGTGCCAGCAGCTTAGACCTCGGGTACACCGGGGAGCTGTTTTTT
TRBJ1-1 NA TRBV11-2 CASSWGETEAFF TGTGCCAGCAGCTGGGGGGAAACTGAAGCTTTCTTT